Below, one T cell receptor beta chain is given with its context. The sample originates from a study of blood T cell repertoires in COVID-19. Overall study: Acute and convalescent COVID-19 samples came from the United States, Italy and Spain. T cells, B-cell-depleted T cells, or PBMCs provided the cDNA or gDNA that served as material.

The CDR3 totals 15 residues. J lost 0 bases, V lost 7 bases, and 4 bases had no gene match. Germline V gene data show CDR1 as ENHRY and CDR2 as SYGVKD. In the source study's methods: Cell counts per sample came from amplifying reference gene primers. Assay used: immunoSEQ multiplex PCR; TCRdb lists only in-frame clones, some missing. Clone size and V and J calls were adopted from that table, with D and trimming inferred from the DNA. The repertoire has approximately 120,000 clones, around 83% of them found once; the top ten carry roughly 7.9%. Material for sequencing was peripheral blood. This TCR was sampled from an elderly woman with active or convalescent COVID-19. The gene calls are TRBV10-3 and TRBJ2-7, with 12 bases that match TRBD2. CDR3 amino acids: CAITPGLAGSYEQYF. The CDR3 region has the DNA TGTGCCATCACACCGGGACTAGCGGGCTCCTACGAGCAGTACTTC.